Below, one T cell receptor (beta chain) is given with its context. The identical CDR3 is also encoded by other nucleotide sequences in the sample. Assay used: immunoSEQ multiplex PCR; TCRdb lists only in-frame clones, some missing. The top ten clones hold approximately 2.1% of a sample with about 400,000 clones, around 90% of them seen once. This entry comes from a study of blood T cell repertoires in COVID-19. Participant reports of clinical history set cohort assignment. V was pared by 3 bases and J by 1 base, with 9 bases between. The length of the CDR3 is 13 residues. The germline V gene has CDR1 GTSNPN and CDR2 SVGIG (reference sequence).

This sequence joins TRBV30 and TRBJ1-1, with a tentative D call TRBD1 (5 bases). Sequencing input: PBMCs or T cells enriched from blood (not recorded which). The sequence was collected from a woman aged 35 to 49 with acute COVID-19. CDR3 in amino acids: CAWSSGGNTEAFF. For the CDR3, the DNA is TGTGCCTGGAGCTCGGGGGGGAACACTGAAGCTTTCTTT.